Following are 20 T cell receptor beta chains from one sample sequenced in a study of neurological immune-mediated disorders. A single record per CDR3 protein comes from TCRdb applying MiXCR to the 5' RACE reads. The sample lists over 35,000 distinct CDR3 sequences, around 2.5% occurring once. Sequencing was carried out using PBMCs. Receptors originate from a man aged 50-60 years with multiple sclerosis.

This clonotype was recorded at least ten times. CDR3 DNA sequence: TGCGCCAGCACCCCGGGGGGGACTAGCGTGTACGAGCAGTACTTC. Its protein product is CASTPGGTSVYEQYF. The rearrangement links TRBV5-1 to TRBJ2-7, with 10 bases lining up with TRBD2. The CDR3 is 15 residues long. J lost 4 bases, V lost 6 bases, and 10 bases had no gene match. From germline, CDR1 is SGHRS and CDR2 YFSETQ.

This clonotype was detected many times. V is TRBV7-2 and J is TRBJ1-5; D possibly corresponds to TRBD1 (5 bases). With 1 base removed from V and 2 bases from J, the gap between germline ends came to 12 bases. The CDR3 contains 16 residues. CDR1 is SGHTA and CDR2 is FQGNSA in the germline V gene. CDR3 DNA: TGTGCCAGCAGCTTAGTAGGGGTCCAAGGCAATCAGCCCCAGCATTTT. Translated: CASSLVGVQGNQPQHF.

This clonotype was detected a few times. The J gene is TRBJ2-7, the V gene TRBV14; D gene uncertain. The CDR3 has 14 residues. Between the trimmed V and J ends, which lost 3 bases and 3 bases, there was a span of 12 bases. Germline loops: CDR1 SGHDN, CDR2 FVKESK. The CDR3 nucleotides are TGTGCCAGCAGCCACAGTCTCAATTTCTACGAGCAGTACTTC. Translation: CASSHSLNFYEQYF.

Many counts were recorded for this clonotype. This sequence joins TRBV20-1 and TRBJ1-2, with D possibly TRBD1 on 5 matching bases. The V gene lost 8 bases and the J gene lost 8 bases, with 18 bases spanning the gap. Germline CDR1 reads DFQATT; CDR2 reads SNEGSKA (reference sequence). There are 12 residues in the CDR3. The CDR3 region is CSSHQGGHGYTF. DNA of the CDR3: TGCAGTTCTCACCAGGGAGGGCACGGCTACACCTTC.

This clonotype was counted at least ten times. The chain is built from TRBV12-3 or TRBV12-4 and TRBJ2-7, with 9 bases aligning to TRBD1. After removal of 2 bases from V and 4 bases from J, the junction contained 6 bases not matched to a gene. The CDR3 is 15 amino acids. CDR3 residues: CASSLIAGTGYEQYF. In DNA form, the CDR3 reads TGTGCCAGCAGTTTAATTGCCGGGACAGGGTACGAGCAGTACTTC.

Ten or more counts support this clonotype. This chain connects TRBV24-1 to TRBJ2-2, with 8 bases identical to TRBD2. The germline gives CDR1 KGHDR, CDR2 SFDVKD. Unmatched junction bases numbered 12, after V lost 4 bases and J lost 0 bases. This CDR3 comprises 19 residues. CDR3 DNA sequence: TGTGCCACCAGTGACCCCGTAACCGGGGGGGCCCCGAACACCGGGGAGCTGTTTTTT. Translation: CATSDPVTGGAPNTGELFF.

This clonotype was found many times. The J gene is TRBJ1-1, the V gene TRBV12-3 or TRBV12-4, with TRBD1 matching over 11 bases. The junction had 7 bases not matched to a gene; V was cut back by 1 base and J by 3 bases. There are 17 residues in the CDR3. CDR3 bases: TGTGCCAGCAGTTTAGGGAAGGGACAGGGGGACGACACTGAAGCTTTCTTT. Encoded protein: CASSLGKGQGDDTEAFF.

This clonotype was observed many times. The chain employs TRBV29-1 and TRBJ1-2; TRBD1 might be the D (6 bases). The CDR3 runs 15 residues. Germline CDR1 and CDR2: SQVTM and ANQGSEA. V lost 7 bases and J 2 bases, leaving 20 bases between the germline ends. CDR3 nucleotides: TGCAGCGCCGTCGGCGGGGGGGCTGCGAACTATGGCTACACCTTC. It codes for CSAVGGGAANYGYTF.

This clonotype was seen many times. V gene TRBV10-3 combines with J gene TRBJ2-3; 10 bases are shared with TRBD2. Germline values: CDR1 ENHRY, CDR2 SYGVKD. The CDR3 has 17 amino acids. The trim removed 0 bases at V and 1 base at J, leaving 4 bases unmatched. This CDR3 is CAISESPSGGRTDTQYF. The CDR3 coding sequence is TGTGCCATCAGTGAGTCACCTAGCGGGGGCCGCACAGATACGCAGTATTTT.

The table lists this clonotype with many counts. The chain joins TRBV5-1 to TRBJ1-1; no firm D call. Germline assignment: CDR1 SGHRS and CDR2 YFSETQ. V lost 5 bases and J lost 4, with 15 bases in between. This CDR3 has 14 residues. CDR3 nucleotide sequence: TGCGCCAGCAGGGGGAGGGCGCCGGGCACTGAAGCTTTCTTT. Amino acid sequence: CASRGRAPGTEAFF.

At least ten counts were recorded for this clonotype. The rearrangement uses TRBV6-5 and TRBJ2-7; D gene ambiguous. V shed 2 bases and J shed 4 bases, with 6 bases lying between them. The CDR3 runs to 12 residues. CDR1 and CDR2 from the germline V gene are MNHEY and SVGAGI. CDR3 DNA: TGTGCCAGCAGTTACAACGGGTACGAGCAGTACTTC. It encodes CASSYNGYEQYF.

This clonotype was picked up many times. The chain carries TRBV12-3 or TRBV12-4 and TRBJ2-5; 11 bases are shared with TRBD2. This CDR3 comprises 16 residues. Germline trimming cut 2 bases from V and 4 bases from J; bases unmatched to any gene: 6. The CDR3 reads CASSLSGLAAGETQYF. The CDR3 DNA reads TGTGCCAGCAGTTTATCGGGACTAGCGGCTGGAGAGACCCAGTACTTC.

This clonotype was detected many times. The chain joins TRBV29-1 to TRBJ2-1; D gene ambiguous. Germline V gene data show CDR1 as SQVTM and CDR2 as ANQGSEA. Trimming took 4 bases from V and 2 from J, leaving 9 bases between them. The CDR3 has 13 amino acids. DNA for the CDR3: TGCAGCGTTGCCCCACTGGCCTACAATGAGCAGTTCTTC. Translation gives CSVAPLAYNEQFF.

Ten or more counts support this clonotype. This chain uses TRBV10-3 with TRBJ2-3, with 9 bases aligning to TRBD2. CDR3 length equals 15 residues. The ends lost 2 bases at V and 1 base at J; junction bases unmatched: 1. Germline CDR1 and CDR2: ENHRY and SYGVKD. CDR3 coding DNA: TGTGCCATCAGTGAGGCTAGCGGGGGCACAGATACGCAGTATTTT. Protein product: CAISEASGGTDTQYF.

This clonotype has a count of ten or more. This chain connects TRBV7-2 to TRBJ2-7; TRBD2 agrees at 7 bases. With V trimmed by 5 bases and J by 0 bases, 10 bases remained unmatched. Looked up from germline, CDR1 is SGHTA and CDR2 is FQGNSA. This CDR3 has 16 amino acids. CDR3 protein: CASSRLADTTSYEQYF. DNA for the CDR3: TGTGCCAGCAGCCGGCTAGCGGACACAACCTCCTACGAGCAGTACTTC. Together with reference TRBV7-2 and TRBJ2-7, the CDR3 gives the full variable domain: GAGVSQSPSNKVTEKGKDVELRCDPISGHTALYWYRQSLGQGLEFLIYFQGNSAPDKSGLPSDRFSAERTGGSVSTLTIQRTQQEDSAVYLCASSRLADTTSYEQYFGPGTRLTVT.

This chain uses TRBV29-1 with TRBJ1-2; TRBD1 is a possible D gene (5 bases). V was pared by 1 base and J by 8 bases, with 11 bases between. Germline loops: CDR1 SQVTM, CDR2 ANQGSEA. The CDR3 runs 12 residues. The CDR3 reads CSVEGDLGGYTF. The CDR3 region has the DNA TGCAGCGTTGAAGGGGACCTTGGGGGCTACACCTTC.

This clonotype has at least ten counts. This chain joins TRBV5-6 and TRBJ1-1; 11 bases line up with TRBD1. This CDR3 has 14 residues. Germline lookup yields CDR1 SGHDT and CDR2 YYEEEE. V shed 2 bases, J shed 7 bases, and the junction held 4 bases outside the gene matches. The CDR3 sequence is CASSFGQGADEAFF. The CDR3 bases are TGTGCCAGCAGCTTCGGACAGGGGGCTGATGAAGCTTTCTTT. Based on the CDR3 plus reference TRBV5-6 and TRBJ1-1, the full variable domain is DAGVTQSPTHLIKTRGQQVTLRCSPKSGHDTVSWYQQALGQGPQFIFQYYEEEERQRGNFPDRFSGHQFPNYSSELNVNALLLGDSALYLCASSFGQGADEAFFGQGTRLTVV.

Many counts were recorded for this clonotype. The chain uses TRBV5-6 and TRBJ2-3, with 10 nucleotides matching TRBD1. The ends lost 4 bases at V and 2 bases at J; junction bases unmatched: 4. Germline lookup yields CDR1 SGHDT and CDR2 YYEEEE. CDR3 length: 15 residues. Here the CDR3 DNA reads TGTGCCAGCAGCCAAGACAGGGGGCTCACAGATACGCAGTATTTT. Translated: CASSQDRGLTDTQYF.

Ten or more counts support this clonotype. The V gene is TRBV3-1, the J gene TRBJ2-5; TRBD1 aligns across 7 bases. Germline CDR1 and CDR2: LGHDT and YNNKEL (reference sequence). The CDR3 spans 16 residues. V was clipped by 7 bases and J by 0 bases; unmatched bases: 11. CDR3 nucleotides: TGTGCCAGCAACCCTCAGACAGGGATGTACCAAGAGACCCAGTACTTC. Amino acid sequence: CASNPQTGMYQETQYF.

The sample holds many counts of this clonotype. Its ends do not fully match the called genes, so a read error is possible. The J gene is TRBJ2-6, the V gene TRBV6-2 or TRBV6-3; TRBD2 is a possible D gene (6 bases). Germline lookup yields CDR1 MNHEY and CDR2 SVGEGT. The CDR3 loop spans 17 amino acids. The CDR3 loop reads CASSNAGLSSGAKVLTF. The CDR3 DNA is TGTGCCAGCAGTAATGCGGGGCTGTCCTCTGGGGCCAAAGTCCTGACTTTC.